This entry is about one T cell receptor beta chain. This sample stems from a study of blood T cell repertoires in COVID-19. Profiling relied on immunoSEQ multiplex PCR, and the TCRdb table lists in-frame clones only, not all of them. The table includes about 170,000 clones, approximately 91% detected once. CDR3 length equals 15 residues. The germline gives CDR1 LNHDA, CDR2 SQIVND (reference sequence). V was pared by 6 bases and J by 1 base, with 15 bases between. V and J are TRBV19 and TRBJ1-1; D is possibly TRBD1 (5 bases). The sample consisted of PBMCs or T cells enriched from blood (not recorded which). The clonotype was recovered from a woman in her late teens or twenties who had recovered from COVID-19. The CDR3 sequence: CASRTMQGGNTEAFF. CDR3 nucleotide sequence: TGTGCCAGTAGGACGATGCAGGGAGGGAACACTGAAGCTTTCTTT.